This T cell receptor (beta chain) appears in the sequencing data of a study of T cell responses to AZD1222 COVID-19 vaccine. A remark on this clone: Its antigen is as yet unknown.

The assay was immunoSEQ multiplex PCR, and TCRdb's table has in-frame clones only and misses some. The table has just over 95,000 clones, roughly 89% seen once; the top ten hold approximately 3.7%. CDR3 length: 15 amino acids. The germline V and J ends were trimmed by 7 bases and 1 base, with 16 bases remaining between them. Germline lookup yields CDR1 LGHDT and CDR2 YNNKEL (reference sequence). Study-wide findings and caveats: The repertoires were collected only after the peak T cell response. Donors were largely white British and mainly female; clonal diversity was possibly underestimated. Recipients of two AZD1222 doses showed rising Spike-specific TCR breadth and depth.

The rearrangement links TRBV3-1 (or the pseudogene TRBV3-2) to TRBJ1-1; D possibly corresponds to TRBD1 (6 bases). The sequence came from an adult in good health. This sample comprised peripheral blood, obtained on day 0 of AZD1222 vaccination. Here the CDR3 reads CASTLNRTANTEAFF. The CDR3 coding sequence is TGTGCCAGCACCCTTAATAGGACAGCGAACACTGAAGCTTTCTTT.